This section outlines one T cell receptor beta chain sequence together with its context. For TCRbeta, the library was prepared with unique molecular identifiers. TCRdb reprocessed the PCR reads via MiXCR and lists one record per CDR3 protein. The table lists approximately 110,000 distinct CDR3 sequences, under 30% of them singletons. This sample is part of a study of T-cell reconstitution after alpha-beta-depleted transplantation in children. CDR1 and CDR2 (germline): SGHTA, FQGNSA. V lost 3 bases, J lost 5 bases, and 7 bases stayed unmatched. The CDR3 is made up of 17 amino acids. The sequence was obtained from a male patient aged 2 to 10 who had a stem cell transplant for chronic granulomatous disease, so the T cells may come from the graft donor. The sample in question was PBMCs, mostly from graft donor cells, obtained 180 days after TCRalphabeta/CD19-depleted stem cell transplant. The J gene is TRBJ2-5, the V gene TRBV7-2; TRBD2 matches at 15 bases. In DNA, the CDR3 is TGTGCCAGCAGCTTCGCCGGGACTAGCGGGAGGATGGAGACCCAGTACTTC. Residues: CASSFAGTSGRMETQYF. The full variable domain, completed using reference TRBV7-2 and TRBJ2-5, is GAGVSQSPSNKVTEKGKDVELRCDPISGHTALYWYRQSLGQGLEFLIYFQGNSAPDKSGLPSDRFSAERTGGSVSTLTIQRTQQEDSAVYLCASSFAGTSGRMETQYFGPGTRLLVL.